This T cell receptor beta chain was sequenced for a study of T cells in Graves' hyperthyroidism and ophthalmopathy. TCR beta CDR3 regions were amplified from RNA. RT-PCR in the first round (using the HTBI primer set) targeted the TCR CDR3. TCRdb re-called the multiplex PCR reads with MiXCR, one entry per CDR3 protein. Of about 560,000 distinct CDR3 sequences listed, around 14% are singletons. The CDR3 has 15 amino acids. In germline, CDR1 is GTSNPN, CDR2 SVGIG (reference sequence). V trimming: 2 bases; J trimming: 1 base; junction bases outside the gene matches: 4. In its sample, this clonotype was seen a few times.

Material: blood. The TCR comes from a woman between 25 and 40 years old with Graves' hyperthyroidism. V gene TRBV30 combines with J gene TRBJ2-2, with TRBD1 matching over 7 bases. CDR3 sequence reads: CAWSQRTGNTGELFF. CDR3 bases: TGTGCCTGGAGTCAGCGGACAGGGAACACCGGGGAGCTGTTTTTT.